The T cell receptor (beta chain) under discussion was sequenced for a study of OX40 agonist ivuxolimab in advanced cancers. Study in general: Those treated in dose escalation had hepatocellular carcinoma, melanoma, renal cell cancer or head and neck cancer. Checkpoint inhibitors had been given previously to approximately 40% of patients.

The study, taken as a whole, reports: Averaged across samples, CD8+ T cells carried more expanded clones than CD4+ did. Researchers did not determine the expanded peripheral T cells' antigen specificity.

V was clipped by 10 bases and J by 5 bases; unmatched bases: 12. This CDR3 spans 15 amino acids. Per the germline V gene, CDR1 is ENHRY and CDR2 is SYGVKD. TCRdb's copy holds only in-frame clones and misses some; the assay was immunoSEQ multiplex PCR. The sample contains about 79,000 clones, roughly 85% of which appear only once. On this clone: Its target is unknown.

The rearrangement uses TRBV10-3 and TRBJ2-1; 9 bases align to TRBD2. This receptor was identified in an adult with an advanced solid tumor such as melanoma, head and neck, liver or kidney cancer. Source: CD4+ or CD8+ T cells sorted from blood, taken in a trial of the OX40 agonist ivuxolimab. CDR3 loop: CATASHSGSNNEQFF. The CDR3 nucleotides are TGTGCCACTGCCTCTCATAGCGGGAGTAACAATGAGCAGTTCTTC.